A selection of T cell receptor beta chains follows, all from one sample in a study of glioma-infiltrating T cells after dendritic cell vaccination. Here immunoSEQ multiplex PCR was the method, and the copy in TCRdb shows in-frame clones only, minus some. The sample shows under 40,000 clones, 90% to 95% of them seen only once. Specimen: blood, collected before dendritic cell vaccination. The receptor source for this set is a human donor with glioblastoma. Both conserved end residues are trimmed from each CDR3.

j_call v_call cdr3_aa
TRBJ2-5 TRBV5-1 ASSFIAGGRGETQY
TRBJ1-6 TRBV7-9 ASSIGTGASPLH
TRBJ1-5 TRBV5-1 ASSPGQGGNQPQH
TRBJ2-5 TRBV30 AWSSSQETQY
TRBJ1-1 TRBV5-4 ASSPGQGIGLNTEAF
TRBJ2-7 TRBV5-1 ASSRQASSYEQY
TRBJ2-1 TRBV15 ATSRDIPGGSSYNEQF
TRBJ2-5 TRBV5-1 ASSSHRGRNQETQY
TRBJ1-6 TRBV5-6 ASSSAAASSYNSPLH
TRBJ1-1 TRBV5-1 ASSLGQRGTEAF
TRBJ2-1 TRBV7-9 ASSLLGGATYNEQF
TRBJ1-2 TRBV7-2 ASSFLGTGESTGGYT
TRBJ2-1 TRBV7-9 ASSPQGIGHNEQF
TRBJ1-1 TRBV5-4 ASSLEMRGGNTEAF
TRBJ1-1 TRBV27 ASSLSGQVTPWDTEAF
TRBJ2-3 TRBV7-2 ASSLGAGAGDTQY
TRBJ1-6 TRBV19 ASRFDDRGLSPLH
TRBJ1-1 TRBV7-9 ASSSMGGFVEAF
TRBJ2-7 TRBV5-1 ASSPGQSYEQY
TRBJ2-5 TRBV6-5 ASSWTGEETQY
TRBJ1-1 TRBV2 ASSETRGPPPEAF
TRBJ2-7 TRBV6-5 ASSPSGQGVYEQY
TRBJ2-5 TRBV5-4 ASSLRQGGSETQY
TRBJ1-4 TRBV5-1 ASCRGTNEKLF
TRBJ2-3 TRBV14 ASSQAGLAGDTQY
TRBJ1-1 TRBV6-1 ASLQGAQGTEAF
TRBJ2-3 TRBV10-3 AISPEDTDTQY
TRBJ1-1 TRBV29-1 SVELQVNTEAF
TRBJ2-3 TRBV5-4 ASSLPSGGVTDTQY
TRBJ2-5 TRBV10-3 AISESGLETQY
TRBJ1-2 TRBV7-9 AIPIPGFNYGYT
TRBJ1-4 TRBV5-5 ASSTGHSTNEKLF
TRBJ2-5 TRBV5-1 ASSQPETGIETQY
TRBJ1-1 TRBV19 ASSDIFSEAF
TRBJ2-5 TRBV5-4 ASSPRLAEETQY
TRBJ1-5 TRBV6-5 ASSYVQGARQPQH
TRBJ1-4 TRBV2 ASSGTGGVGKLF
TRBJ2-6 TRBV30 AWSVRGANVLT
TRBJ2-3 TRBV18 ASSGLLTDTQY
TRBJ1-1 TRBV25-1 ASSTAGDTEAF
TRBJ1-5 TRBV19 ASGQGNQPQH
TRBJ1-2 TRBV27 ASSLSWGPAHLSYT
TRBJ1-6 TRBV6-1 ASSEVLAGGNSPLH
TRBJ2-7 TRBV5-1 ASSLEGRGMHEQY
TRBJ2-7 TRBV6-5 ASRQGPGTYEQY
TRBJ2-7 TRBV5-1 ASSLTGEQY
TRBJ1-1 TRBV18 ASSPRDRNTEAF
TRBJ2-1 TRBV5-1 ASSLISNEQF
TRBJ2-5 TRBV9 ASSGGLAGWETQY
TRBJ2-7 TRBV27 ASSWPISRCQAYEQY
TRBJ2-7 TRBV4-1 ASSFAGGSYEQY
TRBJ1-1 TRBV6-4 ASKRERTTEAF
TRBJ2-2 TRBV5-4 ASSLRRGGRTGELF
TRBJ2-3 TRBV7-6 ASSLSSGGTDTQY
TRBJ2-3 TRBV6-5 ASRTSTDTQY
TRBJ2-7 TRBV27 ASSWTGGRIEQY
TRBJ1-6 TRBV28 AEGIGGLNSPLH
TRBJ2-2 TRBV19 ATAPGEANTGELF
TRBJ2-3 TRBV10-3 AISESGLAGTDTQY
TRBJ2-5 TRBV7-9 ASSLTLQGSETQY